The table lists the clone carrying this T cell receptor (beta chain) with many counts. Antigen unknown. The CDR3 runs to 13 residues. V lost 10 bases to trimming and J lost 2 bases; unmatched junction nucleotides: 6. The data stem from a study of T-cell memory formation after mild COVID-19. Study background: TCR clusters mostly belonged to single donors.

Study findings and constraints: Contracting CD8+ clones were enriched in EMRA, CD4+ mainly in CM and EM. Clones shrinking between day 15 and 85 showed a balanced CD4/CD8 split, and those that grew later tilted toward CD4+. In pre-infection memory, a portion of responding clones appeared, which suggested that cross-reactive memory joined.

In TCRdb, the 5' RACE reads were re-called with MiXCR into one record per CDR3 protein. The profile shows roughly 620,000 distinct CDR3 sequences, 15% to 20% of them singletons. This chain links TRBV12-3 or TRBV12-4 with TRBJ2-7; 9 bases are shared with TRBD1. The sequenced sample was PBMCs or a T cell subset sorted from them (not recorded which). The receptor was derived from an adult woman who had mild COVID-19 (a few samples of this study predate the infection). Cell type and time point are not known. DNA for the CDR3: TGTGCCACATCCCGGGACAGGGCCTACGAGCAGTACTTC. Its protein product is CATSRDRAYEQYF.